This T cell receptor beta chain appears in the sequencing data of a study of cytomegalovirus exposure and HLA in healthy donors (dated 2017 in TCRdb). For the wider study: An earlier analysis of roughly 630 of the donors reported 276 Gb of sequence data and 117 million unique TCR beta sequences from about 179 million T cells. Roughly 300 gigabases of sequencing data and 78 million or so unique TCR sequences were included in an early release covering several hundred HLA-typed donors. Of the 300 to 500 genotyped donors, 65% to 90% were placed in the genetic ancestry cluster associated with self-reported Caucasian donors. The study was designed to test whether signatures of past pathogen exposure could be identified by cataloging public T cell receptors. Using immunosequencing, the study profiled T cell repertoires from 666 subjects and related those repertoires to cytomegalovirus serostatus. A separate validation cohort of approximately 120 different subjects was used in addition to the approximately 640-subject first cohort. The study combined high-throughput TCR immunosequencing, statistical association of individual TCRs with disease status, and machine learning to predict cytomegalovirus infection status. A later analysis re-examined previously published TCR beta repertoires from about 700 donors and added high-resolution HLA genotyping to investigate patterns of TCR occurrence. Rather than using new phenotypic data, the later analysis identified candidate immune exposures from TCR beta sequences and from how often those sequences occurred across donors. An earlier analysis of 587 of the donors used high-throughput TCR beta sequencing to judge whether each TCR beta V gene segment behaved as functional or pseudogenic. Donor age, sex, ethnicity and CMV serostatus were compiled together with the repertoire data. In a later genetic analysis, genome-wide SNP genotypes for about three fifths of the roughly 670 donors were used, and that subset was treated as a discovery cohort. Every discovery cohort repertoire had been produced on one sequencing platform. Class I and class II HLA loci were covered by the typing at four-digit resolution. The number of typed donors differed by locus: about 620-630 for A, B, C, DRB1 and DQB1; 500 to 550 for DQA1; over 600 for DPA1; and roughly 490 for DPB1. Roughly 5 DR-DQ haplotypes were handled as single units for association and clustering, since linkage in the cohort was strong. Among roughly 400 genotyped donors of the cohort, an average of roughly 230,000 unique TCR beta nucleotide sequences was sequenced per donor, of which about 19% were non-productive.

In the case of this clone: This clone's antigen is unknown. The sample has other DNA sequences that encode this CDR3 too.

The cohort comprised 670 or so healthy bone marrow donors. At the time of sampling, all cohort members were nominally healthy, though unrecorded immune exposures were likely present. The donor tested CMV seronegative and was one of the 352 seronegative cohort members. A peripheral blood sample was collected from each donor, and TCR beta sequencing was performed on peripheral blood mononuclear cells. Genomic DNA was extracted from the blood cell samples with the Qiagen DNeasy Blood Extraction Kit. Library method: the immunoSEQ multiplex PCR assay. A mixture of 60 forward primers for TCR Vbeta segments and 13 reverse primers for TCR Jbeta segments was used in the multiplex PCR. A multiplex PCR assay on genomic DNA amplified the CDR3 region of rearranged TCR beta genes. The Illumina HiSeq System was used to sequence the amplified TCR beta libraries as 87-base-pair reads. Processing in the source paper ran as follows. A later analysis tallied around 80 million unique TCR beta chains across the 550 to 850 repertoires, and some 10 million of those chains were shared by two or more donors. A nearest-neighbor algorithm error-corrected the raw reads and collapsed the reads into unique sequences, merging closely related sequences to remove PCR and sequencing errors. CDR3 sequences were aligned to IMGT reference sequences to assign V, D and J gene segments. For a sequence to be retained, at least a six-nucleotide match to both a V gene segment and a J gene segment was required. Rearrangements were called productive when the CDR3 lacked stop codons and stayed in frame with V and J; all others were non-productive. Following IMGT convention, CDR3 was defined as the stretch from the second conserved V-encoded cysteine up to the conserved J-encoded phenylalanine. In an earlier analysis of around 600 of the donors, sequences lacking an unambiguous match to a single V gene segment were excluded. An earlier analysis of 587 of the donors called V segments functional above 56.7% productive rearrangements and segregating when the between-donor standard deviation exceeded 5%. A statistical classification framework was developed to diagnose cytomegalovirus status using the catalog of TCR beta chain sequences. In a later analysis, TCR nucleotide sequences were compared against IMGT/GENE-DB human TR gene sequences so that V and J genes could be assigned. A later analysis assigned CDR3 sequences and most-parsimonious VDJ recombination scenarios with the TCRdist pipeline. In a later analysis, every TCR beta chain was defined by the combination of its CDR3 amino acid sequence and its V-gene family, and reads without a unique V-gene family were dropped. As a way to deal with suspected cross-contamination and a sequencing artifact, a later analysis dropped under 600 nucleotide sequences that were highly shared and had low generation probability. In a later analysis, a clonal expansion index was calculated for each public chain from normalized within-repertoire ranks of inferred template counts. In a later analysis, generation probabilities were computed using a VDJ recombination model fitted to out-of-frame rearrangements, and the results were checked against IGoR. In a later analysis, TCR-TCR, TCR-HLA and TCR-CMV co-occurrence was scored with hypergeometric tests, and a repertoire-size bias correction was applied to TCR pairs. False discovery rates were estimated in a later analysis by permuting HLA or CMV assignments 20 times. In a later analysis, co-occurring TCRs were grouped using DBSCAN, and TCRdist sequence similarity was added for clustering within HLA-allele-positive subsets. For co-occurrence clustering, repertoires with fewer than 30,000 or more than 120,000 public chains were excluded, along with several repertoires with anomalous nucleotide sharing. TCRdb provides this immuneACCESS table in a form limited to in-frame rearrangements. Some clones are lacking; in checked studies, under half of them reflect an unresolved V gene, and why the rest are absent is not known. That table furnishes V, J and clone size, whereas the DNA furnished D and trimming. This sample's clone table shows around 70,000 clones. About 0.83% of the sample is taken by the ten largest.

Results the study describes overall, beyond this receptor: Presence/absence analyses assumed roughly uniform sequencing depth across donors, an assumption that may not hold. It was suggested by the authors that the approach could potentially be generalized to other disease states and immunological phenotypes. Compared with the roughly 700-donor mean, donors in an Asian-associated ancestry cluster had fewer N-insertions in productive TCRs, according to a later genetic analysis. Compared with equally common non-associated chains, HLA-associated TCR beta chains in a later analysis were more clonally expanded and had lower generation probabilities. A total of fewer than 200 TCR beta chains were listed by the study as associated with cytomegalovirus. A further reported finding was that TCR beta sequences accurately predicted the HLA-A and HLA-B alleles for most subjects in the first cohort. At a false discovery rate of 0.05, a later analysis linked under 20,000 TCR beta sequences to specific HLA alleles. In this cohort, only TCR beta chains were sequenced, and detectable features were limited by the absence of alpha or paired-chain data. HLA typing was unavailable for some donors at each locus, so association tests used only the typed subset. Because the 87-base-pair reads could not distinguish some IMGT-functional V segments, including TRBV6-2 and TRBV6-3, those segments were excluded. A later analysis found that most CMV-associated TCR beta chains appeared HLA-restricted, with HLA associations seemingly driven largely by CMV exposure. The earlier analysis of almost 600 of the donors excluded approximately 15 rarely observed V segments, including chromosome 9 orphons, because counts were too low. Linkage disequilibrium might explain the correlated functional status among segregating V segments, but an unknown experimental factor could not be ruled out. Cytomegalovirus status was reported to be diagnosed by the classifier with high specificity and sensitivity in both the original and validation cohorts. When HLA alleles, especially DR and DQ, strongly co-occurred, TCR associations were difficult to assign to individual alleles. The sequencing pipeline was judged likely to have produced a cluster of highly shared sequence variants as a technical artifact. An earlier analysis of around 540 of the donors showed that most TCR beta V segments appeared in productive rearrangements either about 87% or about 30% of the time, which broadly matched IMGT annotations. Several of the top co-occurrence clusters appeared to be linked to parvovirus B19, influenza, CMV and Epstein-Barr virus, according to a later analysis. A few of the identified cytomegalovirus-associated TCR beta chains were confirmed in vitro to be specific for cytomegalovirus antigens. Most TCR sequences were observed very rarely across donors, whereas some public TCRs were present in many individuals. In a later analysis, the rate of TCR association differed among HLA loci, with DRB1 alleles having the most associated TCRs and HLA-C alleles having the fewest. Immune exposure information for the cohort was limited to CMV serostatus. A later genetic analysis associated a missense DCLRE1C variant with V-gene and J-gene trimming of TCR beta chains, and an independent cohort replicated the association.

The germline V gene (reference sequence) sets CDR1 to SEHNR and CDR2 to FQNEAQ. At the junction V is shortened by 1 base and J by 3 bases; bases outside the gene matches: 3. The CDR3, from cysteine to phenylalanine, totals 15 residues. Kept here is only the CDR3 DNA, which spans 45 bases and is read in frame from base 1. This sequence was found in a boy between 5 and 17 years old in good health and CMV-seronegative. The sample comprised PBMCs. Recombination connected TRBV7-9 to TRBJ1-5; 7 nucleotides in the junction match TRBD1. This receptor has the CDR3 CASSLGTGINQPQHF. The DNA is as follows: TGTGCCAGCAGCTTAGGGACAGGAATCAATCAGCCCCAGCATTTT.